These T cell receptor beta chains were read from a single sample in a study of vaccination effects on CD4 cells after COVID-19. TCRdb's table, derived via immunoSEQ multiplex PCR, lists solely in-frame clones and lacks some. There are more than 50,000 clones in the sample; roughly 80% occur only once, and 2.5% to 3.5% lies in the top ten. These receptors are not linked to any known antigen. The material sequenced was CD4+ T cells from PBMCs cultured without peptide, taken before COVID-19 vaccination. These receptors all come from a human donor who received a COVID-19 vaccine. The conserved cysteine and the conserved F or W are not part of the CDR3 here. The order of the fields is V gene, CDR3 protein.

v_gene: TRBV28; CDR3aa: ASSPGPGKAGELF
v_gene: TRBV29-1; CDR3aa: SVVTNSGNTIY
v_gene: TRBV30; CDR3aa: AWKTVQWGELF
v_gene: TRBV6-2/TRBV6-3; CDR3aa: ASSYIETGGTETQY
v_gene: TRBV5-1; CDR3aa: ASHSGVNTGELF
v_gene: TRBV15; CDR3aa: ATSPGGSNYGYT
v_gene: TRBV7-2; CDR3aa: ASSPQNTYGYT
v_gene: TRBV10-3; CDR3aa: AISGGPTLYGYT
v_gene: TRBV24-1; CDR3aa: ATSDFSGTGRADTQY
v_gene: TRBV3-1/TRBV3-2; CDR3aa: ASSQGLPNSQETQY
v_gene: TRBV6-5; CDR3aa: ASRAQGVTEAF
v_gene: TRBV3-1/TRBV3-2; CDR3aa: ASSQVGLWETQY
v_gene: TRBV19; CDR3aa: ASSELGASNEKLF
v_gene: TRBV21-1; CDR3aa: ASSKAPGWGYT
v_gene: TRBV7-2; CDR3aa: ASSTTGQGRGYT
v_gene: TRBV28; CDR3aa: ASSSAQGPLNYGYT
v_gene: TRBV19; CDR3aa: ASSIVPGFSQPQH
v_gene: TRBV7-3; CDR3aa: ASSLTYGTRSGELF
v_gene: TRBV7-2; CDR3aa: ASSSQGLNTEAF
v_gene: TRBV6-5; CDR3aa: ASSYRPATNEKLF
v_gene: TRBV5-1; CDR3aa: ASSLGDTQY
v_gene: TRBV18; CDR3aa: ASSLNREETQY
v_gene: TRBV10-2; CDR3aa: ASATSGGRGQETQY
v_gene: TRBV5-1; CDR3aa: ASSLEGQAIYGYT
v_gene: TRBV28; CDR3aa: ASRHQGIGQPQH
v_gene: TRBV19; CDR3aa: ASSIGRPRNTEAF
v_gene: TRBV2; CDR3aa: ASSAVNVGGNTIY
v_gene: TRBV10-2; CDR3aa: ASSASPDTQY
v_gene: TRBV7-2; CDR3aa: ASSLMPLANQETQY
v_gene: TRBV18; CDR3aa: ASSRSQGQETQY
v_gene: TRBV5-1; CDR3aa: ASSLDLTASLNYGYT
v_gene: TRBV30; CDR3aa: AWSAWGLILSREQF
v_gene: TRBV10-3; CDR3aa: AISGGTGVNEQF
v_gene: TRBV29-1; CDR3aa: SVSDRVNQPQH
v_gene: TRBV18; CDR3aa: ASSPLTGGENTEAF
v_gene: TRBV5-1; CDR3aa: ASSLSTGDSSPLH
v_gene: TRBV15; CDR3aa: ATRGQGIDTQY
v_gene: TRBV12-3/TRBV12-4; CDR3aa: ASSLFSLGPQH
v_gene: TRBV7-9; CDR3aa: ASSLEARGRNTIY
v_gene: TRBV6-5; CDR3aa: ASGPSTDTQY
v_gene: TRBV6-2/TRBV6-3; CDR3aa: ASSYDLGRRFGEF
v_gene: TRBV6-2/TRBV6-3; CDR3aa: ASSSVPGQGSRHQPQH
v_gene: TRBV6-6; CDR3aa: ASSDFGQGSTEAF
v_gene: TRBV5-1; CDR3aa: ASSRGDSSSTDTQY
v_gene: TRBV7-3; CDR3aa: ASRPTANTGELF
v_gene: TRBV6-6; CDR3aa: ASSDSRDQPQH
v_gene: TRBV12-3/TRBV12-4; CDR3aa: ATRRQGSDTQY
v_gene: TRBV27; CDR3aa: ASRRTGGTYTGELF
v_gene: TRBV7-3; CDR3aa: ASSSQGAVVTGELF
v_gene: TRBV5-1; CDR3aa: ASSLQTPSNSPLH
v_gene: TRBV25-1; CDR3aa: ASRGNSGNTIY
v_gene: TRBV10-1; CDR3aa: ASSDPTGGLDTQY
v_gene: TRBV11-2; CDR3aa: ASSLLSGGANTDTQY